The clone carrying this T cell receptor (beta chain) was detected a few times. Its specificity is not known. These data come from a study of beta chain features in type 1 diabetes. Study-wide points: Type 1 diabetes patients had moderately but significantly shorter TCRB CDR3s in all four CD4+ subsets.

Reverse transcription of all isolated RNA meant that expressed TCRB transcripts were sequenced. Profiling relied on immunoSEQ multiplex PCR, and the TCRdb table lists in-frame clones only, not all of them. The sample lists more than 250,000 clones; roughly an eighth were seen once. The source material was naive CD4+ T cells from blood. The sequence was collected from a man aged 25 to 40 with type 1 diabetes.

DNA of the CDR3: TGTGCCAGCTTGGGGGGTTGGACAGATACGCAGTATTTT. Amino acid sequence: CASLGGWTDTQYF. The chain is built from TRBV11-2 and TRBJ2-3; a possible D gene is TRBD2 (6 bases). The CDR3 extends over 13 amino acids. The germline CDR1 and CDR2 sequences are SGHAT and FQNNGV. V shed 8 bases and J shed 3 bases, with 12 bases lying between them.